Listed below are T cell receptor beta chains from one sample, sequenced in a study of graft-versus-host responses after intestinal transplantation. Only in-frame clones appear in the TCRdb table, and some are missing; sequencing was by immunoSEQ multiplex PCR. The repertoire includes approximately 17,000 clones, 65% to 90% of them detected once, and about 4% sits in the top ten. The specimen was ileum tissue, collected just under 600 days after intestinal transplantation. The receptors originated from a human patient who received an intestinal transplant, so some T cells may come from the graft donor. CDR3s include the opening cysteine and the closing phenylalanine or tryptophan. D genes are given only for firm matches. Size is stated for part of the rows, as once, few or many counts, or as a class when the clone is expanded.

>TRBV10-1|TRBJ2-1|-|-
CASSDAGALYNEQFF
TGCGCCAGCAGTGATGCGGGGGCCCTCTACAATGAGCAGTTCTTC
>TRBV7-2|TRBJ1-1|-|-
CASSPYLNTEAFF
TGTGCCAGCAGCCCCTACCTGAACACTGAAGCTTTCTTT
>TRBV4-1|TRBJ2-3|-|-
CASSQDGPGTDTQYF
TGCGCCAGCAGCCAAGATGGGCCTGGCACAGATACGCAGTATTTT
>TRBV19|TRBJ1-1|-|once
CASSIAAGTYTEAFF
TGTGCCAGTAGTATAGCCGCGGGGACTTACACTGAAGCTTTCTTT
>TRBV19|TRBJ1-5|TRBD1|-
CASSQTEGARGQPQHF
TGTGCCAGTAGCCAAACCGAGGGGGCGCGTGGTCAGCCCCAGCATTTT
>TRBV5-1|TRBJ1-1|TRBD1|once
CASSLAGTGISFLLNTEAFF
TGCGCCAGCAGCTTGGCCGGGACAGGGATTTCCTTCCTTCTGAACACTGAAGCTTTCTTT
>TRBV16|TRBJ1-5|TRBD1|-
CASSVGQVGQPQHF
TGTGCCAGCAGCGTGGGACAGGTGGGTCAGCCCCAGCATTTT
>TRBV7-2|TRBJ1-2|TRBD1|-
CASSLGQGRSYGYTF
TGTGCCAGCAGCCTAGGACAGGGACGTAGCTATGGCTACACCTTC
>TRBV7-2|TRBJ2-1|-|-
CASSLRGLFDEQFF
TGTGCCAGCAGCTTGCGGGGTTTATTCGATGAGCAGTTCTTC
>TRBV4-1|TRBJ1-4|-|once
CASSQELGAGIYEKLFF
TGCGCCAGCAGCCAAGAACTTGGCGCCGGGATATATGAAAAACTGTTTTTT
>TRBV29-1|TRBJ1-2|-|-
CSVERGTNYGYTF
TGCAGCGTTGAACGCGGAACTAACTATGGCTACACCTTC
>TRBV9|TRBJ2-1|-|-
CASSVAGILGYNEQFF
TGTGCCAGCAGCGTAGCCGGGATTCTGGGGTACAATGAGCAGTTCTTC
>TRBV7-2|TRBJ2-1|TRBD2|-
CASSSLAGGRDEQFF
TGTGCCAGCAGCTCCCTAGCGGGGGGGCGAGATGAGCAGTTCTTC
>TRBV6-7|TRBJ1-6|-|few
CASSYGDTVSPLHF
TGTGCCAGCAGTTACGGGGACACGGTTTCACCCCTCCACTTT
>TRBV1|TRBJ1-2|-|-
CTSSGSSLCERTYGYTF
TGCACCAGCAGTGGTTCAAGTTTGTGCGAAAGGACCTATGGCTACACCTTC
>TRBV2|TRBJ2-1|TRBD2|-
CASKLAESSYNEQFF
TGTGCCAGCAAACTAGCGGAGAGCTCCTACAATGAGCAGTTCTTC
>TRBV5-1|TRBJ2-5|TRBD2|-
CASSLGALAGFETQYF
TGCGCCAGCAGCTTGGGGGCGCTAGCGGGGTTTGAGACCCAGTACTTC
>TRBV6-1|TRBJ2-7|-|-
CASSPTLDPFYEQYF
TGTGCCAGCAGTCCAACCCTGGACCCATTCTACGAGCAGTACTTC
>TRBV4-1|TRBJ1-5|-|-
CASSQDRGDNQPQHF
TGCGCCAGCAGCCAAGATCGCGGAGACAATCAGCCCCAGCATTTT
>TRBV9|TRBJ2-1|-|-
CASSARGLEVNEQFF
TGTGCCAGCAGCGCCAGGGGTTTGGAGGTAAATGAGCAGTTCTTC
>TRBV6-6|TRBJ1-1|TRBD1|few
CASIKGGRGQAEAFF
TGTGCCAGCATCAAAGGAGGTAGGGGGCAGGCTGAAGCTTTCTTT
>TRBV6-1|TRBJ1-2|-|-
CASSEAGRGFQGYTF
TGTGCCAGCAGTGAAGCGGGGCGGGGTTTCCAAGGCTACACCTTC
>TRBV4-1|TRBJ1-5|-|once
CASSQDRVGGQPQHF
TGTGCCAGCAGCCAAGATCGGGTGGGGGGACAGCCCCAGCATTTT
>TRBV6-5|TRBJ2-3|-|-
CASSYSQVGTDTQYF
TGTGCCAGCAGTTACTCACAGGTGGGCACAGATACGCAGTATTTT
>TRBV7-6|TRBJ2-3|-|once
CASAEGDTQYF
TGTGCCAGCGCGGAGGGAGATACGCAGTATTTT
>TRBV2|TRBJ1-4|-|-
CASRMRQRNEKLFF
TGTGCCAGCAGGATGAGACAGCGTAATGAAAAACTGTTTTTT
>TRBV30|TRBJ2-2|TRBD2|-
CASSGGASGELFF
TGTGCCTCCAGCGGGGGGGCCTCCGGGGAGCTGTTTTTT
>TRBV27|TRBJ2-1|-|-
CASSLSGSSYNEQFF
TGTGCCAGCAGTTTGTCAGGGAGCTCCTACAATGAGCAGTTCTTC
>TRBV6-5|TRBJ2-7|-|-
CASSSSAYEQYF
TGTGCCAGCAGTTCGTCTGCCTACGAGCAGTACTTC
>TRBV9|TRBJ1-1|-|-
CASSVDPGTAEAFF
TGTGCCAGCAGCGTAGATCCGGGTACGGCTGAAGCTTTCTTT
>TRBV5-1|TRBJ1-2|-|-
CASSPPEGYGYTF
TGCGCCAGCAGCCCCCCTGAGGGGTATGGCTACACCTTC
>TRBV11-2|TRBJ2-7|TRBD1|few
CASSPDRGFSYEQYF
TGTGCCAGCAGCCCGGACAGGGGATTCTCCTACGAGCAGTACTTC